The 27 T cell receptor beta chains presented below share a single source sample, sequenced in a study of blood T cell repertoires in COVID-19. Sequencing used immunoSEQ multiplex PCR; TCRdb keeps in-frame clones, though not all of them. Of approximately 190,000 clones listed, about nine tenths are singletons. Sequencing input: peripheral blood. These receptors all stem from a man aged 70-80 years with active or convalescent COVID-19.

V gene TRBV27 combines with J gene TRBJ1-1, with a weak D call TRBD1 (5 bases). This CDR3 region has 15 residues. Germline V lookup: CDR1 MNHEY, CDR2 SMNVEV (reference sequence). Trimming stripped 2 bases from V and 0 bases from J, with 10 bases between. Here the CDR3 reads CASSLRAGLNTEAFF. The DNA for the CDR3 is TGTGCCAGCAGTTTAAGAGCAGGGTTGAACACTGAAGCTTTCTTT.

This clone appeared a few times. V is TRBV18 and J is TRBJ2-1; D not resolved. The V gene's germline CDR1 is KGHSH and CDR2 LQKENI. V gave up 1 base and J gave up 4 bases, with 2 bases separating them. The CDR3 is made up of 12 amino acids. CDR3 bases: TGTGCCAGCTCACCACTATACAATGAGCAGTTCTTC. Translation: CASSPLYNEQFF. The variable domain in full, completed from reference TRBV18 and TRBJ2-1, reads NAGVMQNPRHLVRRRGQEARLRCSPMKGHSHVYWYRQLPEEGLKFMVYLQKENIIDESGMPKERFSAEFPKEGPSILRIQQVVRGDSAAYFCASSPLYNEQFFGPGTRLTVL.

The chain links TRBV12-2 to TRBJ1-1. TRBV12-2 is assigned pseudogene status. This CDR3 has 14 amino acids. The CDR3 nucleotides are TGTGCAAGTCGCTCCAGCGCTAAGAACACTGAAGCTTTCTTT. Residues: CASRSSAKNTEAFF.

This CDR3 reads CASSQAGVGTEAFF. In nucleotides, the CDR3 is TGTGCCAGCAGCCAGGCCGGGGTTGGTACTGAAGCTTTCTTT. The chain employs TRBV3-1 (or the pseudogene TRBV3-2) and TRBJ1-1; D is uncertain. The V gene lost 3 bases and the J gene lost 5 bases, with 13 bases spanning the gap. Germline assignment: CDR1 LGHDT and CDR2 YNNKEL (reference sequence). The CDR3 length is 14 residues.

This chain joins TRBV2 and TRBJ1-5; no clear D. V dropped 6 bases and J dropped 8 bases, with 8 bases sitting between them. This CDR3 comprises 11 residues. Germline-derived CDR1 and CDR2 are SNHLY and FYNNEI. Here the CDR3 DNA reads TGTGCCAGCAGCGCCGGGGAGCCCCAGCATTTT. This encodes CASSAGEPQHF.

J is TRBJ1-1 and V is TRBV20-1; D gene unclear. The length of the CDR3 is 11 residues. Germline V lookup: CDR1 DFQATT, CDR2 SNEGSKA (reference sequence). The germline V and J ends were trimmed by 4 bases and 11 bases, with 14 bases remaining between them. CDR3 bases: TGCAGTGCTAAAGGCGGTCCCGGGGCTTTCTTT. Translation gives CSAKGGPGAFF.

The chain joins TRBV6-6 to TRBJ1-1; weak D call: TRBD1 (6 bases). The V end was cut by 6 bases, the J end by 4 bases, with 15 bases between. There are 14 residues in the CDR3. Germline V CDR1 and CDR2: MNHNY, SVGAGI (reference sequence). In DNA, the CDR3 is TGTGCCAGCAGGACCGGACAGTATGCCACTGAAGCTTTCTTT. Residues: CASRTGQYATEAFF.

CDR3 loop: CASSLANGVGLKTDTQYF. The CDR3 DNA sequence: TGTGCCAGCAGCTTGGCCAACGGTGTGGGACTGAAGACAGATACGCAGTATTTT. V is TRBV5-8 and J is TRBJ2-3, with D maybe TRBD2 (6 bases). Trimming stripped 0 bases from V and 3 bases from J, with 20 bases between. Looked up from germline, CDR1 is SGHTS and CDR2 is YDEGEE. There are 18 residues in the CDR3.

The chain is built from TRBV10-3 and TRBJ1-2, with D possibly being TRBD1 (5 bases). Trimming left V 6 bases short and J 5 bases short, with 7 bases between. CDR3 length equals 11 residues. In germline, CDR1 is ENHRY, CDR2 SYGVKD. CDR3 DNA: TGTGCCATCAGGGACAAGTATGGCTACACCTTC. Translating gives CAIRDKYGYTF.

This chain joins TRBV2 and TRBJ2-7; D is unresolved. The CDR3 has 12 amino acids. Deletions cut 6 bases from V and 2 bases from J, with 8 bases between. The V gene's germline CDR1 is SNHLY and CDR2 FYNNEI. This chain's CDR3 is CASRTSAYEQYF. The CDR3 DNA is TGTGCCAGCAGGACTTCGGCCTACGAGCAGTACTTC.

The rearrangement links TRBV15 to TRBJ1-1; 8 bases are shared with TRBD1. Trimming removed 9 bases from V and 3 bases from J; junction bases left unmatched: 9. The CDR3 totals 14 residues. CDR1 is LNHNV, CDR2 YYDKDF, per germline (reference sequence). DNA of the CDR3: TGTGCCACTACTACGGACAGGGTCTACACTGAAGCTTTCTTT. Translation: CATTTDRVYTEAFF.

This sequence joins TRBV5-8 and TRBJ2-1, with TRBD1 matching over 11 bases. Trimming cost V 5 bases and J 3 bases; bases outside gene matches: 4. CDR3 length: 15 amino acids. CDR1 SGHTS and CDR2 YDEGEE come from the germline V gene. The CDR3 is CASREGQGGYNEQFF. The CDR3 nucleotides read TGTGCCAGCAGGGAGGGACAGGGGGGCTACAATGAGCAGTTCTTC.

This chain joins TRBV6-5 and TRBJ2-1; the match to TRBD1 covers 10 bases. Unmatched junction bases numbered 2, after V lost 0 bases and J lost 9 bases. Germline V gene lookup returns CDR1 MNHEY and CDR2 SVGAGI. This CDR3 is built from 14 residues. The CDR3 DNA follows: TGTGCCAGCAGTTACTCAGGGACAGGGGCTGAGCAGTTCTTC. Translating gives CASSYSGTGAEQFF.

The rearrangement links TRBV20-1 to TRBJ2-5; 11 positions agree with TRBD2. The germline V gene encodes CDR1 DFQATT and CDR2 SNEGSKA (reference sequence). With V trimmed by 6 bases and J by 5 bases, 8 bases remained unmatched. This CDR3 contains 14 residues. The CDR3 is CSASSGGAGETQYF. CDR3 nucleotide sequence: TGCAGTGCAAGTAGCGGGGGGGCCGGCGAGACCCAGTACTTC.

This clone appeared once. The chain links TRBV5-1 to TRBJ2-3; D possibly corresponds to TRBD2 (7 bases). There are 15 residues in the CDR3. V lost 0 bases to trimming and J lost 6 bases, with 14 bases between them. The germline V gene encodes CDR1 SGHRS and CDR2 YFSETQ. CDR3 sequence reads: CASSLDGGPMDTQYF. Here the CDR3 DNA reads TGCGCCAGCAGCTTGGACGGGGGGCCTATGGATACGCAGTATTTT.

The CDR3 reads CASSSTSGQGWETQYF. The CDR3 coding sequence is TGCGCCAGCAGCTCCACCTCGGGACAGGGTTGGGAGACCCAGTACTTC. The genes are TRBV5-1 and TRBJ2-5; 9 bases are a match to TRBD1. The CDR3 spans 16 residues. V lost 3 bases to trimming and J lost 5 bases; unmatched junction nucleotides: 11. Germline values: CDR1 SGHRS, CDR2 YFSETQ.

The genes are TRBV5-5 and TRBJ2-4; maybe TRBD1 (6 bases). The germline gives CDR1 SGHKS, CDR2 YYEKEE (reference sequence). This CDR3 is 17 amino acids long. Trimming stripped 2 bases from V and 0 bases from J, with 15 bases between. CDR3 amino acids: CASSLPMTGLAKNIQYF. CDR3 nucleotide sequence: TGTGCCAGCAGCTTACCGATGACAGGATTAGCCAAAAACATTCAGTACTTC. Together with reference TRBV5-5 and TRBJ2-4, the CDR3 gives the full variable domain: DAGVTQSPTHLIKTRGQQVTLRCSPISGHKSVSWYQQVLGQGPQFIFQYYEKEERGRGNFPDRFSARQFPNYSSELNVNALLLGDSALYLCASSLPMTGLAKNIQYFGAGTRLSVL.

V gene TRBV4-3 combines with J gene TRBJ1-3; D perhaps matches TRBD1 (6 bases). Germline V gene lookup returns CDR1 LGHNA and CDR2 YSLEER. The CDR3 has 18 residues. With 1 base removed from V and 4 bases from J, the gap between germline ends came to 20 bases. The CDR3 bases are TGCGCCAGCAGCCAAGCCAATGGGAACAGGGCTCTCGGAAACACCATATATTTT. Translation gives CASSQANGNRALGNTIYF.

The gene calls are TRBV19 and TRBJ2-3; D perhaps matches TRBD1 (6 bases). Between the trimmed V and J ends, which lost 4 bases and 2 bases, there was a span of 10 bases. CDR1 is LNHDA, CDR2 SQIVND, per germline (reference sequence). The CDR3 covers 14 residues. CDR3 sequence reads: CASSNQGPTDTQYF. The CDR3 region has the DNA TGTGCCAGTAGTAATCAGGGGCCCACAGATACGCAGTATTTT.

This chain joins TRBV19 and TRBJ2-2; D possibly corresponds to TRBD2 (6 bases). This CDR3 is 15 amino acids long. Between the trimmed V and J ends, which lost 7 bases and 4 bases, there was a span of 16 bases. The germline V gene has CDR1 LNHDA and CDR2 SQIVND (reference sequence). The CDR3 loop is CASKSGRLVTGELFF. The CDR3 DNA sequence: TGTGCCAGTAAGTCGGGGAGGCTGGTCACCGGGGAGCTGTTTTTT.

The chain combines TRBV19 with TRBJ1-4, with TRBD1 as a possible D gene (5 bases). This CDR3 contains 14 residues. Germline V CDR1 and CDR2: LNHDA, SQIVND (reference sequence). Trimming pared 8 bases from V and 0 bases from J, leaving 10 bases between. The chain's CDR3 is CASSRQPTNEKLFF. CDR3 DNA: TGTGCCAGTTCTAGACAGCCAACTAATGAAAAACTGTTTTTT.

The gene calls are TRBV6-5 and TRBJ2-1, with no clear D. The CDR3 runs to 11 residues. V was shortened by 5 bases and J by 8 bases, with 7 bases between the two germline ends. Germline loops: CDR1 MNHEY, CDR2 SVGAGI. In nucleotides, the CDR3 is TGTGCCAGCAGTCGACTGCATGAGCAGTTCTTC. Protein: CASSRLHEQFF.

Here the CDR3 reads CASSELTGGNEKLFF. DNA of the CDR3: TGTGCCAGCAGTGAACTAACAGGGGGGAATGAAAAACTGTTTTTT. The rearrangement joins TRBV6-1 to TRBJ1-4, with 8 bases identical to TRBD1. Per the germline V gene, CDR1 is MNHNS and CDR2 is SASEGT. V trimming: 2 bases; J trimming: 5 bases; junction bases outside the gene matches: 4. The CDR3 is made up of 15 amino acids.

This clone was found once. V gene TRBV4-3 combines with J gene TRBJ2-1, with 9 positions matching TRBD2. Germline V gene sequence: CDR1 LGHNA, CDR2 YSLEER. The CDR3 is 18 amino acids. Trimming took 1 base from V and 5 from J; bases not matched to a gene: 12. The CDR3 bases are TGCGCCAGCAGCCAAGTTTTCGGTTCTAGCGGGATAGACAATGAGCAGTTCTTC. Protein: CASSQVFGSSGIDNEQFF.

The rearrangement uses TRBV5-4 and TRBJ1-6, with 7 bases that match TRBD1. The germline V gene has CDR1 SGHNT and CDR2 YYREEE (reference sequence). The CDR3 runs 15 residues. V trimming: 4 bases; J trimming: 10 bases; junction bases outside the gene matches: 11. The CDR3 here is CASSRDSLRGSPLHF. As DNA, the CDR3 is TGTGCCAGCAGCCGGGACAGCCTGAGGGGGTCACCCCTCCACTTT.

This chain links TRBV11-2 with TRBJ1-2, with TRBD1 as a possible D gene (5 bases). V was pared by 4 bases and J by 5 bases, with 20 bases between. The length of the CDR3 is 16 residues. Germline values: CDR1 SGHAT, CDR2 FQNNGV. The CDR3 sequence is CASSSPRGGYSYGYTF. The CDR3 region has the DNA TGTGCCAGCAGCTCCCCACGGGGGGGTTATTCGTATGGCTACACCTTC.

The CDR3 coding sequence is TGTGCCAGCAGCCAAGCGGGAAAGACCCAGTACTTC. Translating it yields CASSQAGKTQYF. V usage is TRBV14 and J usage is TRBJ2-5, with D maybe TRBD2 (5 bases). The CDR3 extends over 12 amino acids. V lost 1 base to trimming and J lost 6 bases, with 6 bases between them. Germline V CDR1 and CDR2: SGHDN, FVKESK.